This T cell receptor beta chain was obtained from a study of shared clonotypes between healthy human individuals. This clone was seen only once. No antigen is known for it. Replicate sorted-subset PCRs were loaded with roughly 190 ng DNA, 31,000 or so T cell genomes. Assay: immunoSEQ multiplex PCR; the TCRdb copy retains only in-frame clones and omits some. This repertoire shows around 1.9 million clones, roughly 91% found once; its top ten account for more than 1.5%. Regarding the study as a whole: Clonotype sharing among donors was expected to depend on sequencing depth. A few donors had around 5.5% of their naive CD4 clonotypes in common.

CD45RO-negative, CCR7-positively selected cells formed the naive CD8 fraction, excluding terminally differentiated effector memory CD45RA+ cells. None of the donors, who were healthy HIV-negative adults, had recently had acute infections or vaccinations. This receptor was taken from a man aged 18 to 30 in good health. Some clones in this sample may be carry-over from other donors' samples. Sequences were obtained from naive CD8+ T cells from PBMCs.

DNA for the CDR3: TGTGCCAGCAGCGTAGGCAGCTTTAATCAGCCCCAGCATTTT. Its protein product is CASSVGSFNQPQHF. The chain recombines TRBV9 with TRBJ1-5; no definite D call. CDR1 and CDR2 from the germline V gene are SGDLS and YYNGEE. The CDR3 runs to 14 residues. V was cut by 0 bases and J by 4 bases, with 8 bases left in between.